Below, 29 T cell receptor beta chains from the same sample are listed, as sequenced in a study of T cells in Graves' hyperthyroidism and ophthalmopathy. RNA transcripts yielded amplified TCR beta CDR3 regions. HTBI primers were the set used in a first-round RT-PCR of the TCR CDR3. TCRdb passed the multiplex PCR reads through MiXCR, listing each CDR3 protein once. There are over 300,000 distinct CDR3 sequences in the sample; approximately 14% occur only once, and 34% lies in the top ten. Source material: blood. These receptors came from a woman between 40 and 55 years old with Graves' ophthalmopathy.

A word on this clonotype: Just one base apart from a much larger clone, this may be a read error. The CDR3 reads CASNSGRLGGYTF. CDR3 nucleotide sequence: TGTGCCAGCAATTCCGGCAGGTTAGGTGGCTACACCTTC. J is TRBJ1-2 and V is TRBV27; D is uncertain. Germline V gene sequence: CDR1 MNHEY, CDR2 SMNVEV (reference sequence). Trimming pared 7 bases from V and 7 bases from J, leaving 16 bases between. This CDR3 has 13 residues.

The rearrangement joins TRBV5-1 to TRBJ2-7; D is tentatively TRBD1 or TRBD2 (6 bases each). CDR3 size: 15 residues. The V end lost 4 bases, the J end lost 1 base, and 15 bases lay between the germline ends. Germline V gene sequence: CDR1 SGHRS, CDR2 YFSETQ. CDR3: CASSPLGGRSYEQYF. DNA of the CDR3: TGCGCCAGCAGCCCCCTCGGGGGCAGGTCCTACGAGCAGTACTTC.

The chain uses TRBV30 and TRBJ2-5; 9 nucleotides align to TRBD1. The V segment lost 5 bases and the J segment 6 bases; nucleotides outside the gene matches: 7. This CDR3 is built from 13 residues. CDR1 and CDR2 (germline): GTSNPN, SVGIG (reference sequence). The CDR3: CAWGQGYAQTQYF. CDR3 nucleotide sequence: TGTGCCTGGGGACAGGGGTATGCTCAGACCCAGTACTTC. The full variable domain, completed using reference TRBV30 and TRBJ2-5, is SQTIHQWPATLVQPVGSPLSLECTVEGTSNPNLYWYRQAAGRGLQLLFYSVGIGQISSEVPQNLSASRPQDRQFILSSKKLLLSDSGFYLCAWGQGYAQTQYFGPGTRLLVL.

The chain is built from TRBV10-2 and TRBJ2-7; the match to TRBD2 covers 11 bases. V trimming: 4 bases; J trimming: 4 bases; junction bases outside the gene matches: 6. Germline V lookup: CDR1 WSHSY, CDR2 SAAADI. CDR3 length: 15 amino acids. As DNA, the CDR3 is TGCGCCAGCAGTGCTACTAGCGGGGGAAGTTACGAGCAGTACTTC. Protein product: CASSATSGGSYEQYF.

Turning to this clonotype: A read error may explain this, as a much larger clone is one base away. V usage is TRBV6-2 or TRBV6-3 and J usage is TRBJ2-1, with TRBD2 matching 11 bases. The CDR3 has 16 residues. The V gene's germline CDR1 is MNHEY and CDR2 SVGEGT. CDR3: CASSLLAGGGYNGQFF. For the CDR3, the DNA is TGTGCCAGCAGTTTGCTAGCGGGAGGAGGGTACAATGGGCAGTTCTTC.

This clonotype occurred a few times. The chain carries TRBV24-1 and TRBJ1-2; TRBD1 might be the D (5 bases). The CDR3 covers 15 residues. Germline assignment: CDR1 KGHDR and CDR2 SFDVKD. The V end lost 4 bases, the J end lost 4 bases, and 15 bases lay between the germline ends. CDR3 residues: CATSEPGTDAYGYTF. CDR3 nucleotide sequence: TGTGCCACCAGTGAACCCGGGACGGATGCCTATGGCTACACCTTC.

This clonotype was counted ten times or more. This rearrangement joins TRBV4-1 to TRBJ1-6, with D perhaps TRBD1 (6 bases). Trimming took off 0 bases at V and 7 bases at J, with 19 bases between the two ends. This CDR3 region has 18 residues. Germline V gives CDR1 MGHRA, CDR2 YSYEKL. In DNA form, the CDR3 reads TGCGCCAGCAGCCAAGATCGGACAGCAATCGAGTGGAATTCACCCCTCCACTTT. It yields the protein CASSQDRTAIEWNSPLHF.

This clonotype was found many times. The genes are TRBV12-3 or TRBV12-4 and TRBJ2-5; D unclear. V was shortened by 6 bases and J by 5 bases, with 10 bases between the two germline ends. This CDR3 contains 12 residues. As DNA, the CDR3 is TGTGCCAGCAGACGAGCTAAGGAGACCCAGTACTTC. It is translated as CASRRAKETQYF.

This clonotype has at least ten counts. The rearrangement links TRBV10-3 to TRBJ2-7, with D possibly TRBD2 on 7 matching bases. V was shortened by 0 bases and J by 2 bases, with 26 bases between the two germline ends. Germline CDR1 reads ENHRY; CDR2 reads SYGVKD. The CDR3 has 20 amino acids. For the CDR3, the DNA is TGTGCCATCAGTGAGTCGACGGGGGGCCCCCGATCTTACCTGGCCTACGAGCAGTACTTC. Amino acid sequence: CAISESTGGPRSYLAYEQYF.

CDR3 sequence reads: CASSYLAPGSYEQYF. CDR3 DNA sequence: TGTGCCAGCAGTTATCTAGCGCCCGGTTCCTACGAGCAGTACTTC. The chain joins TRBV6-5 to TRBJ2-7; tentatively, D is TRBD2 (6 bases). From germline, CDR1 is MNHEY and CDR2 SVGAGI. The CDR3 has 15 amino acids. Trimming took 3 bases from V and 1 from J, leaving 13 bases between them.

This clonotype has a count of ten or more. V gene TRBV19 combines with J gene TRBJ1-1; perhaps TRBD1 as D (5 bases). V was pared by 4 bases and J by 4 bases, with 19 bases between. The CDR3 has 16 amino acids. Germline CDR1 and CDR2: LNHDA and SQIVND (reference sequence). The CDR3 region is CASSTYGGGRGTEAFF. CDR3 coding DNA: TGTGCCAGTAGTACCTACGGGGGGGGAAGGGGCACTGAAGCTTTCTTT. Together with reference TRBV19 and TRBJ1-1, the CDR3 gives the full variable domain: DGGITQSPKYLFRKEGQNVTLSCEQNLNHDAMYWYRQDPGQGLRLIYYSQIVNDFQKGDIAEGYSVSREKKESFPLTVTSAQKNPTAFYLCASSTYGGGRGTEAFFGQGTRLTVV.

Comments on this clonotype: Being one base from a much bigger clone, this may be a read error. The chain carries TRBV7-2 and TRBJ1-1, with D possibly TRBD1 on 5 matching bases. Germline V lookup: CDR1 SGHTA, CDR2 FQGNSA. The CDR3 consists of 13 residues. CDR3 DNA sequence: TGTGCCAGCAGCTTCGCGGGGCCCACTGAAGCTCTCTTT. It codes for CASSFAGPTEALF.

This clonotype was counted at least ten times. The genes are TRBV12-3 or TRBV12-4 and TRBJ2-5; D gene uncertain. V lost 8 bases to trimming and J lost 4 bases, with 11 bases between them. The length of the CDR3 is 12 residues. CDR3 region: CASRRPGETQYF. CDR3 DNA: TGTGCCAGCCGCCGGCCCGGAGAGACCCAGTACTTC.

CDR3 amino acids: CASSLRQGVENTEAFF. CDR3 DNA sequence: TGTGCCAGCAGTCTCCGACAGGGGGTGGAGAACACTGAAGCTTTCTTT. V gene TRBV28 combines with J gene TRBJ1-1; 9 bases align to TRBD1. V lost 5 bases and J lost 1; bases outside the gene matches: 8. The germline V gene has CDR1 MDHEN and CDR2 SYDVKM. The length of the CDR3 is 16 residues.

This clonotype was recorded many times. The chain combines TRBV11-2 with TRBJ2-7, with TRBD2 matching over 8 bases. Unmatched junction bases numbered 10, after V lost 5 bases and J lost 4 bases. Germline V gene lookup returns CDR1 SGHAT and CDR2 FQNNGV. This CDR3 is 15 amino acids long. Here the CDR3 DNA reads TGTGCCAGCAGCCCCCAGCTAGCGGGTCATTACGAGCAGTACTTC. Protein sequence: CASSPQLAGHYEQYF.

Turning to this clonotype: A read error may be the cause here, since a much bigger clone is one base away. V is TRBV7-9 and J is TRBJ2-7; 7 bases are shared with TRBD1. The germline CDR1 and CDR2 sequences are SEHNR and FQNEAQ (reference sequence). This CDR3 region has 14 residues. V lost 2 bases to trimming and J lost 3 bases; unmatched junction nucleotides: 4. The CDR3: CASSLWRQGYEQYF. CDR3 in DNA: TGTGCCAGCAGCTTATGGCGACAGGGCTACGAGCAGTACTTC.

A remark on this clonotype: A single base separates this from a much larger clone, so it may be a read error. DNA for the CDR3: TGTGCCACCGCGGGCGTCAATCGGCCCCAGCATTTT. This codes for CATAGVNRPQHF. V usage is TRBV19 and J usage is TRBJ1-5, with unresolved D. In germline, CDR1 is LNHDA, CDR2 SQIVND (reference sequence). This CDR3 comprises 12 residues.

This clonotype was picked up many times. The V gene is TRBV14, the J gene TRBJ2-3, with 11 nucleotides matching TRBD1. The CDR3 runs to 15 residues. Germline V gene sequence: CDR1 SGHDN, CDR2 FVKESK. Trimming removed 3 bases from V and 5 bases from J; junction bases left unmatched: 4. The CDR3 DNA sequence: TGTGCCAGCAGCCAGACCGGGACAGGGGGAGATACGCAGTATTTT. This gives the protein CASSQTGTGGDTQYF.

Regarding this clonotype: One junction end disagrees with the germline gene, perhaps due to a read error. This chain connects TRBV11-3 to TRBJ2-2; D might be TRBD1 (7 bases). Germline lookup yields CDR1 SGHNT and CDR2 YENEEA. The CDR3 is 15 amino acids. CDR3 protein: CASSLIQGRTGGLFF. Here the CDR3 DNA reads TGTGCCAGCAGCTTAATACAGGGGAGGACCGGGGGGCTGTTTTTT.

This rearrangement joins TRBV6-5 to TRBJ2-2, with no clear D. CDR1 and CDR2 (germline): MNHEY, SVGAGI. This CDR3 comprises 16 residues. V lost 2 bases and J lost 4, with 14 bases in between. The CDR3 region is CASSYKQTGRTGELFF. CDR3 nucleotide sequence: TGTGCCAGCAGTTACAAACAAACTGGGCGCACCGGGGAGCTGTTTTTT.

This chain connects TRBV7-9 to TRBJ2-3; 11 nucleotides agree with TRBD2. This CDR3 comprises 15 residues. Germline loops: CDR1 SEHNR, CDR2 FQNEAQ (reference sequence). J lost 2 bases, V lost 5 bases, and 3 bases had no gene match. The chain's CDR3 is CASSASGRPTDTQYF. The CDR3 nucleotides read TGTGCCAGCAGCGCTAGCGGGAGGCCCACAGATACGCAGTATTTT. Based on the CDR3 plus reference TRBV7-9 and TRBJ2-3, the full variable domain is DTGVSQNPRHKITKRGQNVTFRCDPISEHNRLYWYRQTLGQGPEFLTYFQNEAQLEKSRLLSDRFSAERPKGSFSTLEIQRTEQGDSAMYLCASSASGRPTDTQYFGPGTRLTVL.

Concerning this clonotype itself: A much larger clone is a single base away; this may be a read error. The chain recombines TRBV11-2 with TRBJ1-1; 8 positions match TRBD1. This CDR3 spans 14 amino acids. Trimming at V came to 5 bases and at J to 1 base, leaving 3 bases not matched to a gene. From germline, CDR1 is SGHAT and CDR2 FQNNGV. The CDR3 is CASSIGQGNTEAFF. The CDR3 nucleotides read TGTGCCAGCAGCATAGGACAGGGGAACACTGAAGCTTTCTTT.

This clonotype has just a few counts. A clone one base away is much larger, so this may be a read error. The missing conserved phenylalanine or tryptophan at the end of this CDR3 makes a read error likely. This chain links TRBV6-1 with TRBJ1-2; D ambiguous. In germline, CDR1 is MNHNS, CDR2 SASEGT. The CDR3 is 14 amino acids. V was pared by 5 bases and J by 0 bases, with 10 bases between. This CDR3 reads CASSPDGANYGYTL. In DNA, the CDR3 is TGTGCCAGCAGTCCCGACGGAGCTAACTATGGCTACACCCTC.

Many counts were recorded for this clonotype. J is TRBJ2-7 and V is TRBV7-6; unclear D gene. The V end lost 1 base, the J end lost 7 bases, and 17 bases lay between the germline ends. This CDR3 is built from 15 residues. The germline CDR1 and CDR2 sequences are SGHVS and FNYEAQ. The CDR3 DNA follows: TGTGCCAGCAGCTTAGTACTTACAGCCACTAATGAGCAGTACTTC. Residues: CASSLVLTATNEQYF. The full variable domain, its missing parts supplied by reference TRBV7-6 and TRBJ2-7, is GAGVSQSPRYKVTKRGQDVALRCDPISGHVSLYWYRQALGQGPEFLTYFNYEAQQDKSGLPNDRFSAERPEGSISTLTIQRTEQRDSAMYRCASSLVLTATNEQYFGPGTRLTVT.

In this sample, this clonotype turned up a few times. This sequence joins TRBV7-9 and TRBJ1-1; D gene ambiguous. Germline V gives CDR1 SEHNR, CDR2 FQNEAQ (reference sequence). V lost 7 bases and J 4 bases, leaving 19 bases between the germline ends. The CDR3 contains 15 residues. The CDR3 protein is CASTEWERRATEAFF. Written as DNA, the CDR3 is TGTGCCAGCACCGAATGGGAGAGGAGGGCCACTGAAGCTTTCTTT.

Concerning this clonotype itself: The junction differs from germline at one of its ends, possibly a read error. The chain couples TRBV28 to TRBJ1-2; possibly TRBD1 for D (6 bases). CDR1 is MDHEN and CDR2 is SYDVKM in the germline V gene. The CDR3 spans 15 residues. The CDR3: CVSSVHPGQPFGYTF. The CDR3 coding sequence is TGTGTCAGCAGTGTACATCCAGGACAGCCCTTTGGCTACACCTTC.

This clonotype was observed a handful of times. The chain is built from TRBV30 and TRBJ2-1; 9 positions agree with TRBD2. The CDR3 length is 17 residues. Germline V gene data show CDR1 as GTSNPN and CDR2 as SVGIG (reference sequence). The V gene end was trimmed by 0 bases and the J gene end by 4 bases; junction bases not matched to a gene: 10. CDR3 in DNA: TGTGCCTGGAGTGTACGGGGAGTGACTAGCGGTTACAATGAGCAGTTCTTC. Translating it yields CAWSVRGVTSGYNEQFF.

This clonotype has a single count. A clone one base away is much larger, so this may be a read error. V gene TRBV11-3 combines with J gene TRBJ2-1, with TRBD1 identical over 10 bases. The CDR3 sequence is 16 residues long. Germline V lookup: CDR1 SGHNT, CDR2 YENEEA. DNA of the CDR3: TGTGCCAGCAGCCCAAGAGCGGGACAGGGGAACAAGGAGCAGTTCTTC. It yields the protein CASSPRAGQGNKEQFF. Full variable domain (outside the CDR3, taken from reference TRBV11-3 and TRBJ2-1): EAGVVQSPRYKIIEKKQPVAFWCNPISGHNTLYWYLQNLGQGPELLIRYENEEAVDDSQLPKDRFSAERLKGVDSTLKIQPAELGDSAVYLCASSPRAGQGNKEQFFGPGTRLTVL.

This clonotype was seen at least ten times. This chain uses TRBV2 with TRBJ2-5; D is perhaps TRBD1 (5 bases). V was clipped by 6 bases and J by 0 bases, with 17 bases between them. Germline loops: CDR1 SNHLY, CDR2 FYNNEI. This CDR3 spans 16 amino acids. Here the CDR3 reads CASSVPGQTYQETQYF. The DNA for the CDR3 is TGTGCCAGCAGCGTTCCAGGACAAACGTACCAAGAGACCCAGTACTTC. The complete variable domain, with remaining parts taken from reference TRBV2 and TRBJ2-5, reads EPEVTQTPSHQVTQMGQEVILRCVPISNHLYFYWYRQILGQKVEFLVSFYNNEISEKSEIFDDQFSVERPDGSNFTLKIRSTKLEDSAMYFCASSVPGQTYQETQYFGPGTRLLVL.